Here is one TCR beta chain with its context. The data were obtained in a study of CD8 T cells in ankylosing spondylitis. It was by quantitative 5'-RACE with molecular barcodes that TCR beta libraries were made. TCRdb fed the 5' RACE reads into MiXCR, producing one record per CDR3 protein. The table records under 450,000 distinct CDR3 sequences, 20% to 25% of them present only once. This CDR3 has 14 residues. V shed 3 bases and J 2 bases; nucleotides not matched to a gene: 4. The chain employs TRBV12-3 or TRBV12-4 and TRBJ2-7; TRBD1 agrees at 7 bases. Input material: blood, either unsorted or a sorted T cell fraction (not recorded which). This receptor was identified in a male donor with ankylosing spondylitis or in good health (not recorded which). The CDR3, as DNA: TGTGCCAGCAGTTTTTCGACAGGGACCTACGAGCAGTACTTC. This codes for CASSFSTGTYEQYF.